These T cell receptor beta chains were read from a single sample in a study of shared clonotypes between healthy human individuals. Repertoires were generated with immunoSEQ multiplex PCR, while TCRdb's copy carries only in-frame clones and drops some. The table has approximately 2,000,000 clones, around 93% seen once. The sample consisted of naive CD8+ T cells from PBMCs. These TCRs come from a man younger than 35 in good health. Some clones in this sample may be carry-over from other donors' samples. Both conserved end residues are part of each CDR3. A row's size may be missing; if present it is once, few, many or a size class.

>-|TRBJ2-3|TRBV4-1
CASSQGDEADTQYF
>-|TRBJ2-1|TRBV7-6
CASSLGTSGNNEQFF
>once|TRBJ2-1|TRBV10-3
CAISTSGNSYNEQFF
>-|TRBJ2-7|TRBV11-2
CASSTFPPPLEQYF
>-|TRBJ2-7|TRBV27
CASSFGLGTGAHEQYF
>few|TRBJ1-1|TRBV28
CASSPDWGTAEAFF
>-|TRBJ2-1|TRBV7-9
CASSLKRDEQFF
>-|TRBJ2-2|TRBV9
CASSESSGELFF
>-|TRBJ2-7|TRBV4-1
CASSQPDRGRDEQYF
>-|TRBJ2-1|TRBV29-1
CSVDDGRAANEQFF
>once|TRBJ1-5|TRBV27
CASSPTRGAGQPQHF
>-|TRBJ2-1|TRBV6-5
CASSSPGGQFF
>-|TRBJ2-7|TRBV27
CASSPSPGHYEQYF
>-|TRBJ1-1|TRBV28
CASSLGRIMNTEAFF
>-|TRBJ1-1|TRBV29-1
CSVVVHEAFF
>-|TRBJ2-1|TRBV9
CASSSDGPYNEQFF
>-|TRBJ2-7|TRBV19
CASSILPGNSYEQYF
>-|TRBJ2-5|TRBV29-1
CSVDRDIQWETQYF
>-|TRBJ1-3|TRBV27
CASSLGHGNTIYF
>-|TRBJ2-7|TRBV10-1
CASSNSRNEQYF
>-|TRBJ2-1|TRBV14
CASSQERGYNEQFF
>-|TRBJ2-1|TRBV7-9
CASSSTGVEQFF
>-|TRBJ2-5|TRBV27
CASSHRLAGAETQYF
>-|TRBJ1-5|TRBV28
CASSTYRGWQPQHF
>few|TRBJ1-1|TRBV4-1
CASSQNGGHTEAFF
>-|TRBJ2-2|TRBV7-9
CASSSSLPSGRTGELFF
>-|TRBJ2-7|TRBV4-3
CASSPRLLAYEQYF
>-|TRBJ2-7|TRBV7-9
CASSLAGLYEQYF
>-|TRBJ2-3|TRBV5-6
CASSADSGVGTDTQYF
>-|TRBJ2-2|TRBV7-3
CASSEGLAGVAGELFF
>-|TRBJ2-5|TRBV4-1
CASSPVTPEETQYF
>-|TRBJ2-7|TRBV15
CATSRELGGLHEQYF
>-|TRBJ2-7|TRBV9
CASSVGQGGLGEQYF
>-|TRBJ1-2|TRBV27
CASSPVLRDRGNYGYTF
>-|TRBJ1-5|TRBV30
CAWSAEDRGPYSNQPQHF
>-|TRBJ2-7|TRBV30
CAWSTTSVDEQYF
>-|TRBJ2-2|TRBV19
CASSIFGGIANTGELFF
>-|TRBJ2-5|TRBV5-6
CASSGTSGSGETQYF